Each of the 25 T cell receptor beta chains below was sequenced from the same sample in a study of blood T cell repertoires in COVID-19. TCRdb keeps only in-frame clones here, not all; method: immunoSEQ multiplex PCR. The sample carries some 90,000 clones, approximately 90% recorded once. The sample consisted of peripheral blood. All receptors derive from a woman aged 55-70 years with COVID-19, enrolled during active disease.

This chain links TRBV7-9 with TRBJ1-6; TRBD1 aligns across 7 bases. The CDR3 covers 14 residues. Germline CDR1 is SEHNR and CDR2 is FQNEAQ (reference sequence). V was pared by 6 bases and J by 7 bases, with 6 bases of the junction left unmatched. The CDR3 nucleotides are TGTGCCAGCAGGGGGGACAGCCAAAATTCACCCCTCCACTTT. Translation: CASRGDSQNSPLHF.

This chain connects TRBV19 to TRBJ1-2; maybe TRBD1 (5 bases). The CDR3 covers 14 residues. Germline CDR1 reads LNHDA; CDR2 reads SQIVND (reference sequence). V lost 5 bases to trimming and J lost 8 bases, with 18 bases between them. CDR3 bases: TGTGCCAGTAGTCCCTCAGGACAAAGTTGGGGCTACACCTTC. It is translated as CASSPSGQSWGYTF.

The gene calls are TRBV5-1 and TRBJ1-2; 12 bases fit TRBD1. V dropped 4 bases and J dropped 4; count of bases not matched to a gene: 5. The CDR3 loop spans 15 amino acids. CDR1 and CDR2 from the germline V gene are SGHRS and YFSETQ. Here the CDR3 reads CASSHGTGGFYGYTF. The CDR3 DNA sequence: TGCGCCAGCAGCCACGGGACAGGGGGCTTCTATGGCTACACCTTC.

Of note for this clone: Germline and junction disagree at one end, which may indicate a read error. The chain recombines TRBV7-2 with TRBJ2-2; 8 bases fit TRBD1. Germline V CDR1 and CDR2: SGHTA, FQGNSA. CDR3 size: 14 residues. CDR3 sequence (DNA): TGTGCCAGCATGCAGGGGGCGAATACCGGGGAGCTGTTTTTT. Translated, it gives CASMQGANTGELFF. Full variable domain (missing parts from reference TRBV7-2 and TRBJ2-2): GAGVSQSPSNKVTEKGKDVELRCDPISGHTALYWYRQSLGQGLEFLIYFQGNSAPDKSGLPSDRFSAERTGGSVSTLTIQRTQQEDSAVYLCASMQGANTGELFFGEGSRLTVL.

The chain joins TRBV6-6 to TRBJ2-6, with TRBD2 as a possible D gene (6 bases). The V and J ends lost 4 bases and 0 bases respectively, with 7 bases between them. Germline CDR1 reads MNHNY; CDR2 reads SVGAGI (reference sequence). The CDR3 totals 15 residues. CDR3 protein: CASSSGGSGANVLTF. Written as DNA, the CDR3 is TGTGCCAGCAGTTCCGGGGGCTCTGGGGCCAACGTCCTGACTTTC.

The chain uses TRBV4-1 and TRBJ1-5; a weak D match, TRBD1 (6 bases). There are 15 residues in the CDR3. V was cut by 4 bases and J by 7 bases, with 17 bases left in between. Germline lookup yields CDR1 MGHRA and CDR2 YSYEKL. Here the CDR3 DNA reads TGCGCCAGCAGCCGTATCCTACAGGGCGGGCAGCCCCAGCATTTT. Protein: CASSRILQGGQPQHF.

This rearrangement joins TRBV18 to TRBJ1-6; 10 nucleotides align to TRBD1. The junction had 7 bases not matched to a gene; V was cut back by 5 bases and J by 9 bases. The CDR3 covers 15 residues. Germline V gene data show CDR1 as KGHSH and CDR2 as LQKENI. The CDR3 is CASSNLGQGSSPLHF. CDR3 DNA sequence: TGTGCCAGCTCAAACCTGGGACAGGGGAGTTCACCCCTCCACTTT.

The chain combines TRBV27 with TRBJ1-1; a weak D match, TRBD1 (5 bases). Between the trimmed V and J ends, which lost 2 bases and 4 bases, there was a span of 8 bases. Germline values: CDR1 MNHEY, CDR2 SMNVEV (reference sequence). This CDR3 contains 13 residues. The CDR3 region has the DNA TGTGCCAGCAGTTTAACTGGGGCCACTGAAGCTTTCTTT. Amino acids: CASSLTGATEAFF.

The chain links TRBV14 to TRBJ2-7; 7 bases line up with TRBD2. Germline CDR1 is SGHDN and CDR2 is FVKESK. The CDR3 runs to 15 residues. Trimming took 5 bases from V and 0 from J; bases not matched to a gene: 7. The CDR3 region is CASSSSRGSSYEQYF. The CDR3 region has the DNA TGTGCCAGCAGCTCATCGCGGGGGAGCTCCTACGAGCAGTACTTC.

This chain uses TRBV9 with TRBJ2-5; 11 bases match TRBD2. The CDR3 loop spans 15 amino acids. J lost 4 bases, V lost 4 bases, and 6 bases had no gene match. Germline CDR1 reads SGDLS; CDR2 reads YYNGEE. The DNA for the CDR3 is TGTGCCAGCAGCCAGACTAGCGGGGCGGGAGAGACCCAGTACTTC. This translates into CASSQTSGAGETQYF.

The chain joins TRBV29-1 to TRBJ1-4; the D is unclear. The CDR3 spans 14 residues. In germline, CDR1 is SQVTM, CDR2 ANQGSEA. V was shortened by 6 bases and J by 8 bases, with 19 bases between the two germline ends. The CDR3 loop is CSVPGWAEGEKLFF. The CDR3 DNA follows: TGCAGCGTGCCCGGCTGGGCAGAGGGCGAAAAACTGTTTTTT.

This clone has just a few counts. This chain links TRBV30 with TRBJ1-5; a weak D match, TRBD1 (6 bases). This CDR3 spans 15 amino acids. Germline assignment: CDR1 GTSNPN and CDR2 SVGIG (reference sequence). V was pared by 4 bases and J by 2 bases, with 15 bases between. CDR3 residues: CAWTRGARGNQPQHF. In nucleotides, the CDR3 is TGTGCCTGGACGCGGGGGGCGCGCGGCAATCAGCCCCAGCATTTT. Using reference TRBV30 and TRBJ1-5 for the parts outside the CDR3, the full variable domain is SQTIHQWPATLVQPVGSPLSLECTVEGTSNPNLYWYRQAAGRGLQLLFYSVGIGQISSEVPQNLSASRPQDRQFILSSKKLLLSDSGFYLCAWTRGARGNQPQHFGDGTRLSIL.

In DNA form, the CDR3 reads TGTGCCAGCAGCCTGGCCGGGGACAACTTCTATGGCTACACCTTC. It codes for CASSLAGDNFYGYTF. V is TRBV9 and J is TRBJ1-2; possibly TRBD1 for D (6 bases). The V end was cut by 4 bases, the J end by 4 bases, with 17 bases between. The CDR3 sequence is 15 residues long. Germline loops: CDR1 SGDLS, CDR2 YYNGEE.

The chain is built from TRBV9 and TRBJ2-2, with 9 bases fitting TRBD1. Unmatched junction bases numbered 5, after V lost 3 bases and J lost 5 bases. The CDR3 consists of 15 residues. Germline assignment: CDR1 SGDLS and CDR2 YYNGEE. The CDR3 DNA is TGTGCCAGCAGCGGCGGGACAGGGTGGACCGGGGAGCTGTTTTTT. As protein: CASSGGTGWTGELFF. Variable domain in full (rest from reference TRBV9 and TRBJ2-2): DSGVTQTPKHLITATGQRVTLRCSPRSGDLSVYWYQQSLDQGLQFLIQYYNGEERAKGNILERFSAQQFPDLHSELNLSSLELGDSALYFCASSGGTGWTGELFFGEGSRLTVL.

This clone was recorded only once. CDR3 residues: CASSPFDRGRGSDEKLFF. CDR3 nucleotide sequence: TGTGCCAGCTCACCATTCGACAGGGGGCGTGGGTCGGACGAAAAACTGTTTTTT. V gene TRBV18 combines with J gene TRBJ1-4, with 10 bases fitting TRBD1. The CDR3 consists of 18 residues. Per germline, CDR1 KGHSH and CDR2 LQKENI. J lost 8 bases, V lost 2 bases, and 14 bases had no gene match.

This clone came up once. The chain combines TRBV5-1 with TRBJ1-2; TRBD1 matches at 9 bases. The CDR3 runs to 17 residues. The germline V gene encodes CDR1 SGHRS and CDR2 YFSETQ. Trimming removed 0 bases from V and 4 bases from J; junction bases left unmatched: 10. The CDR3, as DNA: TGCGCCAGCAGCTTGGATCTGCCGGGACAGGGAACCTATGGCTACACCTTC. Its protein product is CASSLDLPGQGTYGYTF. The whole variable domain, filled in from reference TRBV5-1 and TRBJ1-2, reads KAGVTQTPRYLIKTRGQQVTLSCSPISGHRSVSWYQQTPGQGLQFLFEYFSETQRNKGNFPGRFSGRQFSNSRSEMNVSTLELGDSALYLCASSLDLPGQGTYGYTFGSGTRLTVV.

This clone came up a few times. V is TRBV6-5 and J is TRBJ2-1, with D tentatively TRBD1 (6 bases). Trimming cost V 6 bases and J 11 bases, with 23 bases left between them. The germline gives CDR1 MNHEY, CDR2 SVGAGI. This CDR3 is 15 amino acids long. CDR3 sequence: CASRVTGHLRFKQFF. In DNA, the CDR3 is TGTGCCAGCAGGGTGACAGGCCACTTGAGGTTTAAGCAGTTCTTC.

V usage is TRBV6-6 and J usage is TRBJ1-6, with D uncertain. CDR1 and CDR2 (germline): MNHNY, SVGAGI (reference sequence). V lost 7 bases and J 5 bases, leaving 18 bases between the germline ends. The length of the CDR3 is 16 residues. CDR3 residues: CASILQAQTDNSPLHF. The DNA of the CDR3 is TGTGCCAGCATCCTCCAGGCCCAGACCGATAATTCACCCCTCCACTTT.

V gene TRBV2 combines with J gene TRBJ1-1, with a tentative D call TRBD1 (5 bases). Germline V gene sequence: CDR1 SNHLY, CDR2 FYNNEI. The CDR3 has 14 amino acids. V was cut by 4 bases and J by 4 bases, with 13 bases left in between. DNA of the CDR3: TGTGCCAGCAGTGCGACAGATGGGGTCACTGAAGCTTTCTTT. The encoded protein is CASSATDGVTEAFF.

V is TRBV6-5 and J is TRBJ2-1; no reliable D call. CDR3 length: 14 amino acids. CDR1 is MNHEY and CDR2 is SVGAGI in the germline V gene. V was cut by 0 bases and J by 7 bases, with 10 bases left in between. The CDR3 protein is CASSYSGFGNEQFF. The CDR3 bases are TGTGCCAGCAGTTACTCCGGGTTCGGGAATGAGCAGTTCTTC.

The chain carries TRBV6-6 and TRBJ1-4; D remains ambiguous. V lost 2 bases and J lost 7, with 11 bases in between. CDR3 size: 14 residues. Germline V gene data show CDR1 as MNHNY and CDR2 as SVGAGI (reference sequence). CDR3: CASSYGREGEKLFF. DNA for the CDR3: TGTGCCAGCAGTTACGGGAGGGAGGGTGAAAAACTGTTTTTT.

The CDR3: CASSSSGRAYEQYF. CDR3 DNA: TGTGCCAGCAGTTCTTCAGGGAGGGCCTACGAGCAGTACTTC. V and J are TRBV6-5 and TRBJ2-7; 7 bases line up with TRBD2. With 4 bases clipped from V and 2 bases from J, the junction kept 5 bases outside the gene matches. The CDR3 spans 14 residues. CDR1 is MNHEY, CDR2 SVGAGI, per germline.

The CDR3 region is CATLKRLQGDQPQHF. The DNA for the CDR3 is TGTGCCACCCTAAAAAGGTTACAGGGTGACCAGCCCCAGCATTTT. The chain has TRBV6-6 and TRBJ1-5, with D perhaps TRBD1 (6 bases). This CDR3 contains 15 residues. The germline V gene has CDR1 MNHNY and CDR2 SVGAGI (reference sequence). With 10 bases removed from V and 7 bases from J, the gap between germline ends came to 23 bases.

CDR3 residues: CASSLAQGDTQYF. DNA of the CDR3: TGTGCCAGCAGCTTAGCACAGGGAGATACGCAGTATTTT. The chain joins TRBV7-9 to TRBJ2-3; possible D gene TRBD1, 6 bases. Germline lookup yields CDR1 SEHNR and CDR2 FQNEAQ (reference sequence). V was shortened by 0 bases and J by 5 bases, with 6 bases between the two germline ends. CDR3 length: 13 residues.

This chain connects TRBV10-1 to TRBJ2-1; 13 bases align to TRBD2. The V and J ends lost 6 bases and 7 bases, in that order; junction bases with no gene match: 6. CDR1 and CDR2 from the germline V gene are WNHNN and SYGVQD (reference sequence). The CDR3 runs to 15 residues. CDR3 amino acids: CASSTGLAGVNEQFF. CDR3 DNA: TGCGCCAGCAGCACCGGACTAGCGGGGGTAAATGAGCAGTTCTTC.